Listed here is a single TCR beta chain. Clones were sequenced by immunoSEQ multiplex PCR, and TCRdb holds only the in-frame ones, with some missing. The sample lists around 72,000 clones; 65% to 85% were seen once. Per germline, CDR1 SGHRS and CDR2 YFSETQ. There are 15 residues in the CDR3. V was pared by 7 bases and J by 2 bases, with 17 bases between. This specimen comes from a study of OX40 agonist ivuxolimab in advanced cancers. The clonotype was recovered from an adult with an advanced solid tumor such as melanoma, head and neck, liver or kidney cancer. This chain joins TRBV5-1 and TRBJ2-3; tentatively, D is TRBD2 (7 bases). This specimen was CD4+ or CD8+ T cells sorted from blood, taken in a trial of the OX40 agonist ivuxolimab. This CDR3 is CASEGGGGSTDTQYF. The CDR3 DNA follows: TGCGCCAGCGAGGGAGGGGGAGGCTCCACAGATACGCAGTATTTT.